This TCR beta chain was sequenced during a study of blood T cell repertoires in COVID-19 (dated by TCRdb to the early 2020s). At the level of the whole study: Samples from collaborators originated in the United States, Italy and Spain and spanned both the acute and convalescent phases of COVID-19. The material from the prospective study consisted of cDNA or gDNA derived from T cells, B-cell-depleted T cells, or PBMCs. Subjects who had been exposed to COVID-19, were actively infected with it, or had recovered from it provided the deeply sampled blood TCRbeta repertoires that made up the dataset. A freely available public database, intended as a resource for researchers studying the immune response to SARS-CoV-2, is where the repertoires were released. The samples were drawn from the first 160 participants of the ongoing ImmuneRACE study and from 1,254 subjects provided by 6 global collaborators. Nearly every sample came with metadata listing a de-identified subject ID, COVID-19 status, age in years and sex. Where available, HLA class I and class II types were taken from metadata supplied by the sample provider and were not determined by assay-based typing. Overall results and qualifications from the work: Clinical and demographic metadata were provided uncurated, with the amount varying by source and participant.

In the case of this clone: This receptor's antigen is unknown. Base-call qualities are not available, and no considerably larger clone is one nucleotide away.

The immunoSEQ Assay, a bias-controlled multiplex PCR, was used to amplify TCRbeta CDR3 regions from genomic DNA. Concerning the study's data processing: The number of nucleated cells in each sample was estimated from the amplification of reference gene primers within the assay. Sequence reads were collapsed and filtered to measure the absolute abundance of every unique TCRbeta CDR3 rearrangement. For each sample, productive Simpson clonality was calculated as the square root of Simpson's diversity index across productive rearrangements. TCRdb limited this immuneACCESS table to in-frame rearrangements with V and J called. A share of clones is missing; checked studies link under half to unresolved V genes, and the rest is unexplained. The V and J calls and clone size were taken over from that table, and D and trimming were inferred from the DNA. The sample table lists roughly 150,000 clones, roughly four fifths of them with a count of one. The ten largest clones capture approximately 2% of the sample.

Collaborating institutions collected whole blood in K2EDTA tubes following their own protocols. For TCRbeta analysis, collaborators shipped samples as frozen whole blood, isolated PBMCs, or DNA extracted from either of those sample types. V loses 4 bases of germline sequence and J loses 4 bases, and the interval between the two ends is 16 bases. The germline V gene specifies SGHVS as CDR1 and FQNEAQ as CDR2. Taken from cysteine to phenylalanine, the CDR3 has 15 residues. Only the CDR3 DNA is retained, 45 bases long and in frame from the first base. The sequence was obtained from a woman aged 80 or older with acute or convalescent COVID-19. The rearrangement combines TRBV7-8 with TRBJ1-1; the D gene is possibly TRBD1, with 6 bases matching. The specimen sequenced was peripheral blood. Here is the DNA: TGTGCCAGCAGCTACAAGTCGGGGGGCTTCACTGAAGCTTTCTTT. Its translation reads: CASSYKSGGFTEAFF.